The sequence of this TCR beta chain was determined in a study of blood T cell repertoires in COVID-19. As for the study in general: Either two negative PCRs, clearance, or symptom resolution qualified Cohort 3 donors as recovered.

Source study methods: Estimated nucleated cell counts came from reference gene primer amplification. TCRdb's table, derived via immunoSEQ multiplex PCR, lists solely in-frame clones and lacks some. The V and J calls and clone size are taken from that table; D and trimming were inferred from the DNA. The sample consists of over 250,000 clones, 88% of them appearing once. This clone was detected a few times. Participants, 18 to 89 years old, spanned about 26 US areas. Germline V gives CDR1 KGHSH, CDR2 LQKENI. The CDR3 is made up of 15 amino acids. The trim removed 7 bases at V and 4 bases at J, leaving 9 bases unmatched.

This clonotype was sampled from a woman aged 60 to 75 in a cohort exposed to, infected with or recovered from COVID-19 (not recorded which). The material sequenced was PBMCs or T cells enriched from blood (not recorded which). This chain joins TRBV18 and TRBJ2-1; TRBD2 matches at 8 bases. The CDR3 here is CASCQLSGVYNEQFF. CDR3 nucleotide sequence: TGTGCCAGCTGCCAACTTAGCGGGGTATACAATGAGCAGTTCTTC.